This TCR beta chain derives from a study of shared clonotypes between healthy human individuals. About the study: Researchers assigned three CD4 naive, three CD4 memory, two CD8 naive and one CD8 memory plate to each donor. Study-level findings and limits: Clonotype sharing across several donors was observed for 4% to 5.5% of naive CD4 clonotypes.

Germline CDR1 SEHNR, CDR2 FQNEAQ (reference sequence). V lost 1 base to trimming and J lost 5 bases, with 14 bases between them. This CDR3 region has 15 residues. Execution of the assay was at deep level. Original analysis: Owing to the provision of junction-only sequences devoid of quality scores by immunoSEQ, filtering differed. The data were produced by immunoSEQ multiplex PCR, yet TCRdb's version contains in-frame clones alone and is incomplete. That table supplies the V and J calls and clone size; D and trimming were determined from the DNA. The data hold some 1 million clones, with roughly 80% observed a single time. Only a few counts were recorded for this clone. Its target is not known.

The J gene is TRBJ1-2, the V gene TRBV7-9; D is possibly TRBD1 (5 bases). Specimen: memory CD4+ T cells sorted from blood. Subset: CD45RA-negative fraction. This clonotype was obtained from a man aged 18 to 29 in good health. CDR3 sequence (DNA): TGTGCCAGCAGCTTAGACCGGGGGGAGAGGTATGGCTACACCTTC. This sequence encodes CASSLDRGERYGYTF.